A single sample gave rise to the 28 T cell receptor beta chains below, sequenced in a study of T cell responses to AZD1222 COVID-19 vaccine. Some clones are missing from TCRdb's copy, which holds only in-frame ones; the method was immunoSEQ multiplex PCR. The sample has about 77,000 clones; roughly nine tenths are singletons. The source was peripheral blood, collected 28 days after the second AZD1222 dose. Receptors originate from an adult who received the AZD1222 COVID-19 vaccine.

The chain carries TRBV7-8 and TRBJ1-2; perhaps TRBD1 as D (6 bases). V was shortened by 6 bases and J by 4 bases, with 24 bases between the two germline ends. Per the germline V gene, CDR1 is SGHVS and CDR2 is FQNEAQ. The CDR3 extends over 17 amino acids. The CDR3 loop reads CASRELGGTGGGYGYTF. CDR3 nucleotides: TGTGCCAGCAGGGAATTGGGGGGCACGGGCGGAGGCTATGGCTACACCTTC.

The V and J genes are TRBV5-1 and TRBJ1-5, with no clear D. The CDR3 consists of 15 residues. The V end lost 5 bases, the J end lost 1 base, and 13 bases lay between the germline ends. CDR1 and CDR2 (germline): SGHRS, YFSETQ. The CDR3 loop reads CASRTDWLSNQPQHF. The CDR3 bases are TGCGCCAGCAGGACGGACTGGTTAAGCAATCAGCCCCAGCATTTT.

V gene TRBV19 combines with J gene TRBJ1-5, with a tentative D call TRBD1 (5 bases). Deletions cut 3 bases from V and 3 bases from J, with 15 bases between. The CDR3 sequence is 16 residues long. Looked up from germline, CDR1 is LNHDA and CDR2 is SQIVND (reference sequence). The CDR3 DNA follows: TGTGCCAGTAGTATTCGGGGAGGGGTCCCCAATCAGCCCCAGCATTTT. This sequence encodes CASSIRGGVPNQPQHF.

Here the CDR3 reads CASSERRGHQETQYF. In nucleotides, the CDR3 is TGTGCCAGCAGTGAACGCAGGGGACACCAAGAGACCCAGTACTTC. This chain uses TRBV6-1 with TRBJ2-5, with a possible D match to TRBD1 (6 bases). V shed 2 bases and J shed 0 bases, with 10 bases lying between them. The CDR3 loop spans 15 amino acids. The V gene's germline CDR1 is MNHNS and CDR2 SASEGT.

The V gene is TRBV5-1, the J gene TRBJ1-4, with 9 bases matching TRBD1. The ends lost 1 base at V and 5 bases at J; junction bases unmatched: 3. CDR3 length: 15 amino acids. Germline CDR1 reads SGHRS; CDR2 reads YFSETQ. The DNA for the CDR3 is TGCGCCAGCAGCTTGAATGGACAGGGGAATGAAAAACTGTTTTTT. Translation: CASSLNGQGNEKLFF.

This clone was seen once. The chain carries TRBV5-1 and TRBJ1-4; D is unresolved. V was pared by 0 bases and J by 5 bases, with 8 bases between. CDR1 is SGHRS, CDR2 YFSETQ, per germline. This CDR3 is built from 14 residues. This CDR3 reads CASSLDSPNEKLFF. The CDR3 DNA follows: TGCGCCAGCAGCTTGGACAGCCCCAATGAAAAACTGTTTTTT.

The chain has TRBV19 and TRBJ2-5; 7 bases are a match to TRBD1. The CDR3 loop spans 16 amino acids. Germline CDR1 and CDR2: LNHDA and SQIVND (reference sequence). The V segment lost 3 bases and the J segment 4 bases; nucleotides outside the gene matches: 11. In DNA, the CDR3 is TGTGCCAGTAGTATGGGCAGGGGGTTATCATTAGAGACCCAGTACTTC. Protein product: CASSMGRGLSLETQYF.

This chain links TRBV7-9 with TRBJ1-1, with D possibly TRBD1 on 5 matching bases. CDR1 is SEHNR and CDR2 is FQNEAQ in the germline V gene (reference sequence). The germline V and J ends were trimmed by 5 bases and 3 bases, with 13 bases remaining between them. This CDR3 region has 14 residues. The CDR3 reads CASSPRWGDTEAFF. CDR3 in DNA: TGTGCCAGCAGCCCAAGGTGGGGGGACACTGAAGCTTTCTTT.

This chain uses TRBV5-4 with TRBJ2-1, with a tentative D call TRBD2 (6 bases). V was shortened by 1 base and J by 10 bases, with 15 bases between the two germline ends. This CDR3 is 14 amino acids long. Germline V lookup: CDR1 SGHNT, CDR2 YYREEE (reference sequence). CDR3 DNA: TGTGCCAGCAGCTTGCCCGGGAGCCTTGGAGAGCAGTTCTTC. This codes for CASSLPGSLGEQFF.

The chain recombines TRBV11-2 with TRBJ2-7; D gene ambiguous. Germline CDR1 is SGHAT and CDR2 is FQNNGV. Trimming stripped 4 bases from V and 7 bases from J, with 11 bases between. The CDR3 runs to 12 residues. CDR3 in DNA: TGTGCCAGCAGCTCCCGCCTGTGGGAGCAGTACTTC. Its protein product is CASSSRLWEQYF.

The V gene is TRBV9, the J gene TRBJ2-7; D not resolved. Germline CDR1 SGDLS, CDR2 YYNGEE. Trimming removed 3 bases at V and 0 bases at J, with 10 bases between. This CDR3 has 14 amino acids. The chain's CDR3 is CASSARSSSYEQYF. CDR3 coding DNA: TGTGCCAGCAGCGCCCGATCAAGCTCCTACGAGCAGTACTTC.

The J gene is TRBJ2-1, the V gene TRBV19; 7 bases match TRBD2. The germline V gene has CDR1 LNHDA and CDR2 SQIVND (reference sequence). This CDR3 is built from 15 residues. With V trimmed by 3 bases and J by 8 bases, 10 bases remained unmatched. In nucleotides, the CDR3 is TGTGCCAGTAGTATGCGGACGGGAGGAGTGGATGAGCAGTTCTTC. This gives the protein CASSMRTGGVDEQFF.

V and J are TRBV18 and TRBJ1-5; TRBD1 aligns across 7 bases. The ends lost 2 bases at V and 6 bases at J; junction bases unmatched: 4. This CDR3 region has 14 residues. Germline assignment: CDR1 KGHSH and CDR2 LQKENI. CDR3 in amino acids: CASSPSGGGQPQHF. CDR3 DNA: TGTGCCAGCTCACCATCAGGGGGTGGTCAGCCCCAGCATTTT. Using reference TRBV18 and TRBJ1-5 for the parts outside the CDR3, the full variable domain is NAGVMQNPRHLVRRRGQEARLRCSPMKGHSHVYWYRQLPEEGLKFMVYLQKENIIDESGMPKERFSAEFPKEGPSILRIQQVVRGDSAAYFCASSPSGGGQPQHFGDGTRLSIL.

V gene TRBV10-3 combines with J gene TRBJ2-1; 15 bases are shared with TRBD2. Germline V gives CDR1 ENHRY, CDR2 SYGVKD. There are 15 residues in the CDR3. The trim removed 4 bases at V and 8 bases at J, leaving 3 bases unmatched. This CDR3 is CAISGTSGRADEQFF. The DNA for the CDR3 is TGTGCCATCAGTGGGACTAGCGGGAGGGCCGATGAGCAGTTCTTC.

The chain uses TRBV21-1 and TRBJ2-5. TRBV21-1 is reported as a pseudogene. This CDR3 is 15 amino acids long. The CDR3 region is CASSKAQSLSETQYF. The CDR3 DNA is TGTGCCAGCAGCAAAGCGCAGAGCCTGTCAGAGACCCAGTACTTC.

The rearrangement joins TRBV5-5 to TRBJ1-5, with a weak D call TRBD1 (5 bases). The V gene's germline CDR1 is SGHKS and CDR2 YYEKEE (reference sequence). CDR3 length equals 15 residues. V gave up 0 bases and J gave up 5 bases, with 12 bases separating them. The CDR3 spells CASSLEGEGYQPQHF. As DNA, the CDR3 is TGTGCCAGCAGCTTGGAGGGAGAGGGGTATCAGCCCCAGCATTTT.

The V and J genes are TRBV10-1 and TRBJ2-1; D perhaps matches TRBD1 (6 bases). Trimming pared 5 bases from V and 4 bases from J, leaving 12 bases between. Germline V gene lookup returns CDR1 WNHNN and CDR2 SYGVQD (reference sequence). This CDR3 has 14 residues. The CDR3 DNA is TGCGCCAGCAGTCTTGGAACAGGGTACAATGAGCAGTTCTTC. Its translation: CASSLGTGYNEQFF.

The chain recombines TRBV6-6 with TRBJ1-1; D unclear. Germline lookup yields CDR1 MNHNY and CDR2 SVGAGI (reference sequence). This CDR3 region has 15 residues. V lost 4 bases and J lost 0, with 12 bases in between. CDR3 nucleotide sequence: TGTGCCAGCAGTTCCCCGGGTCGGTTGAACACTGAAGCTTTCTTT. This gives the protein CASSSPGRLNTEAFF.

This chain joins TRBV27 and TRBJ1-5, with TRBD1 matching 8 bases. The V gene's germline CDR1 is MNHEY and CDR2 SMNVEV (reference sequence). There are 14 residues in the CDR3. V shed 5 bases, J shed 4 bases, and the junction held 4 bases outside the gene matches. This chain's CDR3 is CASSVGQENQPQHF. DNA of the CDR3: TGTGCCAGCAGTGTGGGACAGGAGAATCAGCCCCAGCATTTT.

The J gene is TRBJ1-1, the V gene TRBV5-1; 7 nucleotides line up with TRBD1. Germline CDR1 SGHRS, CDR2 YFSETQ. Germline trimming cut 0 bases from V and 5 bases from J; bases unmatched to any gene: 4. The CDR3 contains 14 residues. The CDR3 DNA sequence: TGCGCCAGCAGCTTGGGGGGCAGGGGGACTGAAGCTTTCTTT. Translating it yields CASSLGGRGTEAFF.

The rearrangement uses TRBV19 and TRBJ1-4; TRBD1 might be the D (5 bases). Between the trimmed V and J ends, which lost 6 bases and 8 bases, there was a span of 19 bases. Germline V lookup: CDR1 LNHDA, CDR2 SQIVND (reference sequence). The CDR3 extends over 15 amino acids. CDR3 DNA sequence: TGTGCCAGTAGCAGCGCGTTTGGGGCAGGGGAAAAACTGTTTTTT. Amino acids: CASSSAFGAGEKLFF.

The chain is built from TRBV19 and TRBJ1-5; no firm D call. The germline gives CDR1 LNHDA, CDR2 SQIVND (reference sequence). Trimming cost V 5 bases and J 5 bases, with 10 bases left between them. The CDR3 loop spans 13 amino acids. CDR3 sequence: CASSPRRDQPQHF. DNA for the CDR3: TGTGCCAGTAGTCCGAGACGGGATCAGCCCCAGCATTTT. Looking up the rest from reference TRBV19 and TRBJ1-5 gives the full variable domain: DGGITQSPKYLFRKEGQNVTLSCEQNLNHDAMYWYRQDPGQGLRLIYYSQIVNDFQKGDIAEGYSVSREKKESFPLTVTSAQKNPTAFYLCASSPRRDQPQHFGDGTRLSIL.

This chain uses TRBV29-1 with TRBJ2-3; 9 positions match TRBD2. The CDR3 covers 14 residues. Germline V gene lookup returns CDR1 SQVTM and CDR2 ANQGSEA. J was trimmed by 0 bases and V by 8 bases; bases with no gene match: 6. CDR3 bases: TGCAGCTTCCGAACTAGCGGGAGCACAGATACGCAGTATTTT. It codes for CSFRTSGSTDTQYF.

This rearrangement joins TRBV6-5 to TRBJ2-3; 13 bases are a match to TRBD2. V lost 6 bases and J lost 6; bases outside the gene matches: 6. This CDR3 comprises 15 residues. From germline, CDR1 is MNHEY and CDR2 SVGAGI. The CDR3 is CASRALAGGSDTQYF. CDR3 nucleotide sequence: TGTGCCAGCAGGGCACTAGCGGGAGGGTCGGATACGCAGTATTTT.

This clone has a handful of counts. Written as DNA, the CDR3 is TGTGCCAGCAGTTCCCGTATAGGAAACTATGGCTACACCTTC. Translating gives CASSSRIGNYGYTF. J is TRBJ1-2 and V is TRBV6-6; D is undetermined. V was shortened by 4 bases and J by 2 bases, with 11 bases between the two germline ends. CDR1 MNHNY and CDR2 SVGAGI come from the germline V gene (reference sequence). This CDR3 has 14 residues.

CDR3 loop: CASSLSAEAEQYF. As DNA, the CDR3 is TGTGCCAGCAGTTTATCCGCTGAAGCTGAGCAGTACTTC. This chain uses TRBV27 with TRBJ2-5; D is undetermined. Germline V gene sequence: CDR1 MNHEY, CDR2 SMNVEV (reference sequence). The CDR3 is 13 residues long. Between the trimmed V and J ends, which lost 0 bases and 11 bases, there was a span of 13 bases.

J is TRBJ2-7 and V is TRBV7-2, with TRBD2 matching 10 bases. This CDR3 is built from 16 residues. Germline CDR1 is SGHTA and CDR2 is FQGNSA. V was clipped by 1 base and J by 5 bases; unmatched bases: 8. The chain's CDR3 is CASSLDRASGSHEQYF. CDR3 sequence (DNA): TGTGCCAGCAGCTTAGATAGGGCTAGCGGGAGCCACGAGCAGTACTTC.

The chain couples TRBV18 to TRBJ1-6; 9 nucleotides line up with TRBD1. Germline trimming cut 8 bases from V and 7 bases from J; bases unmatched to any gene: 12. This CDR3 comprises 16 residues. In germline, CDR1 is KGHSH, CDR2 LQKENI. Written as DNA, the CDR3 is TGTGCCAGCCAGCCCGGGGGGACAGGGAGGAATTCACCCCTCCACTTT. Its translation is CASQPGGTGRNSPLHF.